This T cell receptor (beta chain) emerged from a study of blood T cell repertoires in COVID-19 (dated by TCRdb to about 2020). A note on the overall study: Samples from collaborators originated in the United States, Italy and Spain and spanned both the acute and convalescent phases of COVID-19. The material from the prospective study consisted of cDNA or gDNA derived from T cells, B-cell-depleted T cells, or PBMCs. Subjects who had been exposed to COVID-19, were actively infected with it, or had recovered from it provided the deeply sampled blood TCRbeta repertoires that made up the dataset. The repertoires were released in a freely available public database intended as a resource for research on the immune response to SARS-CoV-2. Samples came from the ongoing ImmuneRACE study (first 160 participants) plus 1,254 subjects from 6 global collaborators. Nearly every sample came with metadata listing a de-identified subject ID, COVID-19 status, age in years and sex. Where available, HLA class I and class II types were taken from metadata supplied by the sample provider and were not determined by assay-based typing.

From its cysteine to its phenylalanine, the CDR3 spans 15 amino acids. CDR3 DNA only is kept here, 45 bases in frame from base 1. Trimming takes 2 bases from V and 2 bases from J, and the germline ends sit 10 bases apart. The germline V gene yields MDHEN for CDR1 and SYDVKM for CDR2. Each collaborating institution followed its own protocols to collect whole blood in K2EDTA tubes. For TCRbeta analysis, collaborators shipped samples in one of three forms: frozen whole blood, isolated PBMCs, or DNA extracted from either of those sample types. Notes on this clone: Which antigen it targets is not known. The sample holds no much larger clone one base away, and base qualities are not on file.

Study-level results and caveats: How much clinical and demographic metadata was included differed by source and by participant, and the metadata was provided uncurated.

TCRbeta CDR3 regions were amplified from genomic DNA using the immunoSEQ Assay, a bias-controlled multiplex PCR. For the original study's pipeline: The number of nucleated cells in each sample was estimated by amplification of reference gene primers within the assay. To quantify the absolute abundance of each unique TCRbeta CDR3 rearrangement, sequence reads were collapsed and filtered. For each sample, productive Simpson clonality was calculated as the square root of Simpson's diversity index over productive rearrangements. TCRdb obtained this table from immuneACCESS and retained in-frame rearrangements with V and J assigned. These tables miss some clones; where compared with another copy, unresolved V genes account for less than half of the shortfall, and the remainder is unexplained. The V and J calls and the clone size are those of that table, but D and trimming were determined from the DNA. This sample has fewer than 120,000 clones in its table, and 85% to 90% of those were observed once. Approximately 3.4% of the sample is held by the ten biggest clonotypes.

The sequence links TRBV28 to TRBJ1-5, with no D gene named confidently. The receptor was derived from a woman between 50 and 59 years old with acute or convalescent COVID-19. Material for sequencing was peripheral blood. The CDR3 region has the sequence CASSLRDSGNQPQHF. The DNA sequence is given as TGTGCCAGCAGTTTAAGAGATTCCGGCAATCAGCCCCAGCATTTT.